Below are 4 T cell receptor beta chains sequenced from a single sample in a study of T cell responses to AZD1222 COVID-19 vaccine. Generated by immunoSEQ multiplex PCR, the TCRdb table keeps only in-frame clones and is missing some. Of around 120,000 clones in the sample, about nine tenths were seen once. The sequenced sample was peripheral blood, obtained on day 0 of AZD1222 vaccination. The receptors were gathered from an adult in good health.

With respect to this clone: This CDR3 is also generated by other DNA sequences in the sample. The chain uses TRBV6-2 or TRBV6-3 and TRBJ1-2; TRBD1 aligns across 7 bases. V trimming: 3 bases; J trimming: 6 bases; junction bases outside the gene matches: 4. The CDR3 runs 13 residues. CDR1 MNHEY and CDR2 SVGEGT come from the germline V gene. CDR3 protein: CASSYSTGNGYTF. CDR3 sequence (DNA): TGTGCCAGCAGTTATTCGACAGGGAATGGCTACACCTTC.

The V gene is TRBV11-2, the J gene TRBJ1-1; no definite D call. CDR1 and CDR2 from the germline V gene are SGHAT and FQNNGV. The CDR3 covers 17 residues. V was trimmed by 4 bases and J by 3 bases, leaving 21 bases between them. CDR3 in amino acids: CASSYGSYASGDTEAFF. The CDR3 region has the DNA TGTGCCAGCAGCTACGGGTCGTACGCATCTGGGGACACTGAAGCTTTCTTT.

The gene calls are TRBV27 and TRBJ1-5; 8 nucleotides match TRBD1. Germline CDR1 and CDR2: MNHEY and SMNVEV (reference sequence). Trimming took 5 bases from V and 2 from J; bases not matched to a gene: 5. The CDR3 loop spans 15 amino acids. CDR3 coding DNA: TGTGCCAGCAGTACCCAGACAGGGGGCAATCAGCCCCAGCATTTT. Its translation is CASSTQTGGNQPQHF.

The chain joins TRBV18 to TRBJ2-3; 7 bases fit TRBD1. This CDR3 spans 15 amino acids. CDR1 KGHSH and CDR2 LQKENI come from the germline V gene. V gave up 3 bases and J gave up 4 bases; unmatched junction bases: 7. The CDR3, as DNA: TGTGCCAGCTCACCGGGAAGGGGGCGCGCAGATACGCAGTATTTT. Translation: CASSPGRGRADTQYF.